The next 7 T cell receptor beta chains were all read from a single sample in a study of T cells expressing NK-cell markers. TCRdb re-called the 5' RACE reads and catalogs CDR3 proteins one per entry, DNA excluded. The table counts about 190,000 distinct CDR3 sequences; 20% to 25% lies in the top ten. The sequencing sample was made of blood T cells: a sorted CD56 or NKG2C T cell subset, CD4+ or CD8+ T cells, or bulk PBMC T cells (not recorded which). Source of these receptors: a man between 18 and 69 years old in good health.

J is TRBJ2-7 and V is TRBV29-1; TCRdb's assignment of TRBD2 cannot be checked, as there is no DNA. Per germline, CDR1 SQVTM and CDR2 ANQGSEA. The CDR3 loop spans 15 amino acids. The CDR3: CSVETGTLSSYEQYF.

This chain links TRBV13 with TRBJ2-7; the D call of TRBD1 rests on TCRdb alone, since no DNA is present to check it. The CDR3 length is 15 residues. The germline V gene encodes CDR1 PRHDT and CDR2 FYEKMQ (reference sequence). The CDR3 loop is CASSPTAGAPYEQYF.

The V gene is TRBV30, the J gene TRBJ2-7. Germline CDR1 and CDR2: GTSNPN and SVGIG (reference sequence). CDR3 length: 13 amino acids. CDR3 loop: CAWSNKGSYEQYF.

The chain has TRBV2 and TRBJ2-1; the TCRdb D gene call, TRBD2, has no DNA to confirm it. The CDR3 has 16 residues. CDR1 SNHLY and CDR2 FYNNEI come from the germline V gene. CDR3 amino acids: CASSEAAGGFYNEQFF.

The chain combines TRBV24-1 with TRBJ2-7. Germline CDR1 is KGHDR and CDR2 is SFDVKD. The CDR3 contains 13 residues. The CDR3 spells CATSDLVGNEQYF.

The chain employs TRBV27 and TRBJ1-4. This CDR3 contains 12 residues. The germline CDR1 and CDR2 sequences are MNHEY and SMNVEV (reference sequence). The CDR3 reads CASRSGYEKLFF. Full variable domain (missing parts from reference TRBV27 and TRBJ1-4): EAQVTQNPRYLITVTGKKLTVTCSQNMNHEYMSWYRQDPGLGLRQIYYSMNVEVTDKGDVPEGYKVSRKEKRNFPLILESPSPNQTSLYFCASRSGYEKLFFGSGTQLSVL.

V usage is TRBV4-1 and J usage is TRBJ2-7. Looked up from germline, CDR1 is MGHRA and CDR2 is YSYEKL. The CDR3 has 14 amino acids. CDR3 in amino acids: CASSHSNEAHEQYF.